This T cell receptor (beta chain) was found in a study of T cell responses to AZD1222 COVID-19 vaccine. At the level of the study: Timing groups of about 4 and about 12 weeks for second doses were pooled. Study observations and caveats: Donors in the cohort were predominantly white British and more often female, and clonal diversity was possibly underestimated. Every sample of the repertoires postdated the peak T cell response. Across the whole spike, CD4 TCRs peaked at regions 160-218 and 743-854.

A word on this clone: What it binds is not known.

Germline V CDR1 and CDR2: MRHNA, SNTAGT. The CDR3 has 15 amino acids. V lost 2 bases and J 2 bases, leaving 11 bases between the germline ends. TCRdb's table, derived via immunoSEQ multiplex PCR, lists solely in-frame clones and lacks some. This table has tens of thousands of clones, just over 85% appearing once. The J gene is TRBJ2-3, the V gene TRBV6-4; D may match TRBD1 or TRBD2 (6 bases each). Sequencing was performed on peripheral blood, taken on day 0 of AZD1222 vaccination. The TCR sequence derives from an adult in good health. CDR3 loop: CASSDGAGHTDTQYF. The CDR3 bases are TGTGCCAGCAGTGACGGGGCGGGACACACAGATACGCAGTATTTT.